The rows below give T cell receptor beta chains drawn from one sample of a study of blood T cell repertoires in COVID-19. Repertoires were generated with immunoSEQ multiplex PCR, while TCRdb's copy carries only in-frame clones and drops some. The sample has about 160,000 clones, around 83% seen once; the top ten hold about 0.95%. The source material was peripheral blood. Every receptor here comes from a man aged 35-49 years with acute or convalescent COVID-19. CDR3s include the opening cysteine and the closing phenylalanine or tryptophan.

J gene,V gene,CDR3 protein
TRBJ2-1,TRBV9,CASSLRTGPYNEQFF
TRBJ2-7,TRBV10-1,CATLAPEAPHTYEQYF
TRBJ1-6,TRBV18,CASSPYQNTNSPLHF
TRBJ2-1,TRBV3-1/TRBV3-2,CASSQPRTSGGPTHFYNEQFF
TRBJ1-3,TRBV5-4,CASSLGQGQGGNTIYF
TRBJ1-2,TRBV4-1,CASSQDRGGNYGYTF
TRBJ1-2,TRBV5-6,CASSLARGYGYTF
TRBJ1-2,TRBV5-1,CASSLESGLGGYTF
TRBJ2-1,TRBV24-1,CATSEKYENEQFF
TRBJ1-3,TRBV5-1,CASSPGTDGNTIYF
TRBJ2-7,TRBV10-3,CASGLAGGTYEQYF
TRBJ1-2,TRBV29-1,CSVEEVGHPWGYTF
TRBJ2-5,TRBV25-1,CASSDWTGGGETQYF
TRBJ1-4,TRBV29-1,CSVEDRQGFGEKLFF
TRBJ2-5,TRBV7-2,CASSLGALQGGQETQYF
TRBJ2-7,TRBV2,CASKGRRTYEQYF
TRBJ2-3,TRBV28,CASSPDTGTSIGTDTQYF
TRBJ2-5,TRBV18,CASSPPGVETQYF
TRBJ1-1,TRBV11-3,CASSQGQGGTNTEAFF
TRBJ2-3,TRBV7-6,CASSLVGGQGTDTQYF
TRBJ2-1,TRBV11-2,CASSVRGFYNEQFF
TRBJ2-7,TRBV9,CASSPGRQGAYEQYF
TRBJ1-2,TRBV5-6,CASSSTQGRGVVYGYTF
TRBJ2-5,TRBV20-1,CSASWEEAQYF
TRBJ1-2,TRBV30,CAWRPDRDNYGYTF
TRBJ2-7,TRBV4-1,CASSQVVGQSYEQYF
TRBJ1-4,TRBV7-9,CASSRYQGSEKLFF
TRBJ2-1,TRBV5-5,CASSLVLTSGGVIRNEQFF
TRBJ2-1,TRBV2,CASNRDRSNEQFF
TRBJ1-1,TRBV13,CASSSGTGNTEAFF
TRBJ2-3,TRBV5-1,CASRLAGGPSTDTQYF
TRBJ2-1,TRBV14,CASSQGQRLTDEQFF
TRBJ2-7,TRBV7-3,CASSLTGGGSYEQYF
TRBJ1-2,TRBV6-5,CASSSGTAVGYGYTF
TRBJ2-3,TRBV5-4,CASSPGGARTDTQYF
TRBJ1-2,TRBV7-8,CASSRDRYGYTF
TRBJ1-6,TRBV7-3,CASSPRTGGYSPLHF
TRBJ1-5,TRBV2,CASRADSGGNQPQHF
TRBJ1-5,TRBV10-3,CAISEKREQPQHF
TRBJ2-6,TRBV7-2,CASSLASRGLGSGANVLTF
TRBJ2-2,TRBV11-3,CASNRGEGTGELFF
TRBJ1-6,TRBV27,CASRLSRGRSPLHF
TRBJ1-1,TRBV6-5,CASRRTSNTEAFF
TRBJ2-1,TRBV9,CASSPRGGEQFF
TRBJ1-2,TRBV19,CASSPWDRGYTF
TRBJ2-1,TRBV19,CASTGLNEQFF
TRBJ1-1,TRBV7-2,CASSSNLPVRGSNTEAFF
TRBJ2-1,TRBV4-3,CASSQEVSGGYSEQFF
TRBJ2-7,TRBV19,CASRDSSKYEQYF
TRBJ1-2,TRBV7-3,CASSWQGDQNYGYTF
TRBJ1-1,TRBV2,CASGLTLGPEAFF
TRBJ2-1,TRBV5-5,CASKLAGGAPFEQFF
TRBJ2-1,TRBV14,CASSPASGQGTFF